This T cell receptor (beta chain) is drawn from a study of OX40 agonist ivuxolimab in advanced cancers. Study information: Ivuxolimab is an agonistic anti-OX40 (CD134) antibody, and patients were treated with it. Partial responses were observed in three patients, of whom one had hepatocellular carcinoma and two had cutaneous melanoma.

Here immunoSEQ multiplex PCR was the method, and the copy in TCRdb shows in-frame clones only, minus some. The sample lists roughly 64,000 clones, roughly 85% seen once, with about 5% in the top ten. CDR1 LNHDA and CDR2 SQIVND come from the germline V gene (reference sequence). The CDR3 runs 14 residues. V was trimmed by 3 bases and J by 4 bases, leaving 10 bases between them. The receptor was derived from an adult with an advanced solid tumor such as melanoma, head and neck, liver or kidney cancer. The gene calls are TRBV19 and TRBJ1-5; D remains unclear. Material: CD4+ or CD8+ T cells sorted from blood, obtained in a trial of the OX40 agonist ivuxolimab. CDR3 sequence: CASSIVMWNQPQHF. The CDR3 DNA reads TGTGCCAGTAGTATTGTCATGTGGAATCAGCCCCAGCATTTT. Looking up the rest from reference TRBV19 and TRBJ1-5 gives the full variable domain: DGGITQSPKYLFRKEGQNVTLSCEQNLNHDAMYWYRQDPGQGLRLIYYSQIVNDFQKGDIAEGYSVSREKKESFPLTVTSAQKNPTAFYLCASSIVMWNQPQHFGDGTRLSIL.